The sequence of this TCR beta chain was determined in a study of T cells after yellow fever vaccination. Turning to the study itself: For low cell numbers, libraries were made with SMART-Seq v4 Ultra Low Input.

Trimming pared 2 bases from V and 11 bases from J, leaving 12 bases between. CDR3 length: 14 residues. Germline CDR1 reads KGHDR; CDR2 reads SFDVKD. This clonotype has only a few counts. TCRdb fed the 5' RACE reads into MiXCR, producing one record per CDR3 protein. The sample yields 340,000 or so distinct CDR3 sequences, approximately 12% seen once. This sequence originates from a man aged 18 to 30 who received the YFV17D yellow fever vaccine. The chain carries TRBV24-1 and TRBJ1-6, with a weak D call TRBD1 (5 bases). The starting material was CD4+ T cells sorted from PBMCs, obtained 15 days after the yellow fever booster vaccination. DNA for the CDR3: TGTGCCACCAGTGATTATCGGGCAGGGCCACCCCTCCACTTT. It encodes CATSDYRAGPPLHF.